The present TCR beta chain was sequenced within a study of T cells in Graves' hyperthyroidism and ophthalmopathy. General observations from the study: Classification by a 13 V-J model distinguished ophthalmopathy from stable hyperthyroidism. Ophthalmopathy was identified by the model a median roughly 6.5 months ahead of onset.

This clonotype was seen ten or more times. The antigen remains undetermined. A lack of ophthalmopathy progression within 18 months defined stable Graves' hyperthyroidism. Fresh peripheral blood, approximately 9.1 ml, was the source of the PBMCs. Authors of the study amplified TCR beta CDR3 regions from RNA transcripts. The primer set for the first-round RT-PCR of the TCR CDR3 was HTBI. TCRdb re-analysed the multiplex PCR reads in MiXCR, keeping a single row per CDR3 protein. The table records fewer than 650,000 distinct CDR3 sequences, 14% of them present only once. This receptor was taken from a woman aged 40-49 years with Graves' hyperthyroidism. The sequencing input was blood.

The CDR3 DNA reads TGTGCCAGCTCCCCTAACGGGGGAGGGAGCCCAGATACGCAGTATTTT. Translation: CASSPNGGGSPDTQYF. The rearrangement uses TRBV7-2 and TRBJ2-3; 7 bases line up with TRBD2. The trim removed 8 bases at V and 4 bases at J, leaving 15 bases unmatched. The germline V gene encodes CDR1 SGHTA and CDR2 FQGNSA. The CDR3 loop spans 16 amino acids.